This T cell receptor (beta chain) was documented in a study of CD4 T cells in relation to SARS-CoV-2 and coronaviruses. Across the whole study: Shared crossreactive spike epitopes were mapped to their HLA restriction.

As regards this clone: Its antigen remains unknown.

Method: immunoSEQ multiplex PCR; TCRdb's copy keeps in-frame clones and lacks some. The table has about 36,000 clones, more than 65% seen once. Germline V gene lookup returns CDR1 LGHNA and CDR2 YNFKEQ. Trimming cost V 4 bases and J 3 bases; bases outside gene matches: 12. The CDR3 extends over 17 amino acids. Findings and limits, study-wide: Crossreactivity was assessed only for spike protein, not other viral proteins.

Sequencing was carried out using memory CD4+ T cells from PBMCs, cultured in vitro. This TCR was sampled from an adult with COVID-19. V is TRBV4-2 and J is TRBJ2-1; 7 nucleotides match TRBD1. CDR3 bases: TGTGCCAGCAGCCGAGCGAAACAGGGGTTGGTCTACAATGAGCAGTTCTTC. Translation gives CASSRAKQGLVYNEQFF.